These T cell receptor beta chains were read from a single sample in a study of PD-1 blockade in classical Hodgkin lymphoma. Here immunoSEQ multiplex PCR was the method, and the copy in TCRdb shows in-frame clones only, minus some. The table lists 25,000 to 35,000 clones, around 70% of them singletons. Source: peripheral blood mononuclear cells (PBMCs), taken before the second cycle of nivolumab. These receptors were collected from a human donor with classical Hodgkin lymphoma. CDR3s include the opening cysteine and the closing phenylalanine or tryptophan. The D gene is left open where the match is weak. Size is omitted from some rows. Given values are once, few, many or a class for expanded clones.

clone size,D gene,J gene,V gene,CDR3 protein,CDR3 DNA
-,-,TRBJ1-1,TRBV5-1,CASSLVANLNTEAFF,TGCGCCAGCAGCTTGGTGGCCAACCTGAACACTGAAGCTTTCTTT
-,TRBD1,TRBJ1-1,TRBV7-9,CASTGQGHMEAFF,TGTGCCAGCACGGGACAGGGGCATATGGAAGCTTTCTTT
-,TRBD2,TRBJ2-5,TRBV7-2,CASGEGWGFEETQYF,TGTGCCAGCGGGGAGGGTTGGGGATTTGAAGAGACCCAGTACTTC
-,-,TRBJ1-1,TRBV7-2,CASSLGGKNTEAFF,TGTGCCAGCAGCTTAGGGGGGAAGAACACTGAAGCTTTCTTT
-,-,TRBJ1-2,TRBV4-1,CASSFQGTYGYTF,TGCGCCAGCAGCTTTCAGGGTACCTATGGCTACACCTTC
-,-,TRBJ2-1,TRBV7-3,CASRRGRDYNEQFF,TGTGCCAGCCGGAGAGGGCGGGACTACAATGAGCAGTTCTTC
-,TRBD1,TRBJ2-7,TRBV7-9,CASSGQGLGPYEQYF,TGTGCCAGCAGCGGACAGGGGTTGGGGCCCTACGAGCAGTACTTC
-,-,TRBJ1-2,TRBV7-9,CASSSDIKGGGYTF,TGTGCCAGCAGCTCAGATATTAAGGGCGGTGGCTACACCTTC
-,TRBD1,TRBJ2-7,TRBV19,CASSMRGTGELYEQYF,TGTGCCAGTAGTATGAGGGGGACAGGGGAACTCTACGAGCAGTACTTC
-,-,TRBJ1-1,TRBV6-1,CASPPTVNTEAFF,TGTGCCAGCCCACCGACGGTGAACACTGAAGCTTTCTTT
-,-,TRBJ2-1,TRBV27,CASSLARDPYNEQFF,TGTGCCAGCAGTTTGGCCCGGGACCCGTACAATGAGCAGTTCTTC
-,TRBD1,TRBJ1-2,TRBV19,CASRTVQGAGGYTF,TGTGCCAGTAGGACCGTACAGGGGGCTGGAGGCTACACCTTC
-,-,TRBJ2-1,TRBV11-2,CASSLGSRNEQFF,TGTGCCAGCAGCTTAGGGTCGCGGAATGAGCAGTTCTTC
medium-sized,-,TRBJ2-3,TRBV4-2,CASSQARDTDTQYF,TGTGCCAGCAGCCAAGCCCGGGACACAGATACGCAGTATTTT
-,TRBD1,TRBJ2-5,TRBV5-1,CASSGGQGSGETQYF,TGCGCCAGCAGCGGGGGACAGGGGAGCGGGGAGACCCAGTACTTC
-,-,TRBJ2-5,TRBV11-2,CASSSLGGPVQETQYF,TGTGCCAGCAGCTCCCTAGGGGGACCAGTCCAAGAGACCCAGTACTTC
-,TRBD2,TRBJ2-5,TRBV5-1,CASSLGGSGRAEETQYF,TGCGCCAGCAGCTTGGGAGGTAGCGGGAGGGCCGAAGAGACCCAGTACTTC
-,-,TRBJ1-1,TRBV21-1,CASSKAGGQGGTEAFF,TGTGCCAGCAGCAAAGCCGGAGGACAGGGGGGAACTGAAGCTTTCTTT
-,-,TRBJ2-1,TRBV4-2,CASSQDPGWDRAIYNEQFF,TGTGCCAGCAGCCAAGATCCGGGCTGGGATAGGGCAATCTACAATGAGCAGTTCTTC
-,-,TRBJ2-2,TRBV30,CAWSVGLPATGELFF,TGTGCCTGGAGTGTTGGTCTCCCTGCCACCGGGGAGCTGTTTTTT
-,TRBD1,TRBJ2-5,TRBV19,CASRAQGDSGTQYF,TGTGCCAGTAGGGCGCAGGGGGATTCGGGGACCCAGTACTTC
few,-,TRBJ2-5,TRBV6-1,CASSARNPPGTQYF,TGTGCCAGCAGCGCTAGGAATCCCCCAGGAACCCAGTACTTC
once,-,TRBJ1-1,TRBV28,CASSLLLGRGTEAFF,TGTGCCAGCAGTTTATTGTTGGGGCGCGGCACTGAAGCTTTCTTT
-,TRBD1,TRBJ1-5,TRBV7-6,CASSLGTGVSNQPQHF,TGTGCCAGCAGCTTAGGGACAGGTGTTAGCAATCAGCCCCAGCATTTT
-,-,TRBJ2-5,TRBV18,CASSPPGGRGRETQYF,TGTGCCAGCTCACCACCAGGTGGCAGGGGTCGAGAGACCCAGTACTTC
-,-,TRBJ2-3,TRBV4-3,CASSRQRSTDTQYF,TGCGCCAGCAGCCGGCAGCGGAGCACAGATACGCAGTATTTT
-,-,TRBJ2-1,TRBV19,CASRPGSYNEQFF,TGTGCCAGTAGGCCGGGATCCTACAATGAGCAGTTCTTC
few,TRBD1,TRBJ1-1,TRBV30,CAWSVRRGQKAFF,TGTGCCTGGAGTGTACGAAGGGGACAGAAAGCTTTCTTT
once,-,TRBJ2-7,TRBV7-2,CASSLGSLIYEQYF,TGTGCCAGCAGCTTAGGAAGTCTCATCTACGAGCAGTACTTC
-,-,TRBJ1-4,TRBV10-1,CASSELRLGGRFF,TGCGCCAGCAGTGAGTTGCGGTTAGGGGGTAGGTTTTTT
-,-,TRBJ2-5,TRBV28,CVTTRGKGETQYF,TGTGTGACCACCCGGGGGAAAGGAGAGACCCAGTACTTC
-,-,TRBJ1-4,TRBV19,CASSPRPWGAAGEKLFF,TGTGCCAGTAGTCCCCGCCCATGGGGGGCGGCCGGTGAAAAACTGTTTTTT
-,-,TRBJ2-7,TRBV18,CASSSTGSSYEQYF,TGTGCCAGCTCATCCACAGGGAGCTCCTACGAGCAGTACTTC
-,-,TRBJ2-2,TRBV2,CASSAGTNTGELFF,TGTGCCAGCAGTGCTGGGACGAACACCGGGGAGCTGTTTTTT
-,TRBD1,TRBJ1-1,TRBV11-2,CASSFQGTGGTEAFF,TGTGCCAGCAGCTTTCAAGGAACAGGGGGGACTGAAGCTTTCTTT
-,-,TRBJ1-1,TRBV30,CAWSSRTKPNTEAFF,TGTGCCTGGAGTAGTAGGACAAAACCGAACACTGAAGCTTTCTTT
-,-,TRBJ1-3,TRBV18,CASSPQRAGNTIYF,TGTGCCAGCTCACCACAACGAGCCGGAAACACCATATATTTT
-,-,TRBJ2-3,TRBV25-1,CASSDGAPDTQYF,TGTGCCAGCAGTGATGGCGCCCCGGATACGCAGTATTTT
-,-,TRBJ2-6,TRBV27,CASSFRDGGTSGANVLTF,TGTGCCAGCAGTTTCCGGGACGGAGGAACCTCTGGGGCCAACGTCCTGACTTTC
-,-,TRBJ2-3,TRBV25-1,CASHADTQYF,TGTGCCAGTCATGCGGATACGCAGTATTTT
-,-,TRBJ2-7,TRBV21-1,CASSRLLIMDRASF,TGTGCCAGCAGCAGACTCTTAATTATGGACAGGGCGTCATTC
-,-,TRBJ1-2,TRBV5-6,CASTQVGVNYGYTF,TGTGCCAGCACCCAGGTCGGGGTCAACTATGGCTACACCTTC
-,-,TRBJ1-1,TRBV28,CASSPVVGGGSEAFF,TGTGCCAGCAGCCCCGTTGTGGGGGGGGGCAGTGAAGCTTTCTTT
-,-,TRBJ2-2,TRBV5-1,CASSPVPGAGNTGELFF,TGCGCCAGCAGCCCCGTCCCGGGTGCGGGGAACACCGGGGAGCTGTTTTTT
-,TRBD1,TRBJ2-3,TRBV19,CASSRGTGGTDTQYF,TGTGCCAGTAGTCGGGGGACAGGTGGGACAGATACGCAGTATTTT
few,-,TRBJ2-2,TRBV27,CASSSLAGELFF,TGTGCCAGCAGTTCTTTAGCCGGGGAGCTGTTTTTT
-,TRBD1,TRBJ2-3,TRBV6-5,CASSHQGAGTDTQYF,TGTGCCAGCAGTCATCAGGGGGCGGGTACAGATACGCAGTATTTT
-,TRBD1,TRBJ2-5,TRBV7-2,CASSLGGTGMRETQYF,TGTGCCAGCAGCTTAGGGGGGACAGGGATGCGAGAGACCCAGTACTTC
-,TRBD2,TRBJ2-5,TRBV2,CASSTSVQETQYF,TGTGCCAGCAGCACTAGCGTTCAAGAGACCCAGTACTTC
-,-,TRBJ1-5,TRBV6-6,CASSLTENQPQHF,TGTGCCAGCAGCTTGACAGAAAATCAGCCCCAGCATTTT
-,TRBD2,TRBJ2-7,TRBV9,CASSPRSGGYEQYF,TGTGCCAGCAGCCCCCGAAGCGGGGGTTACGAGCAGTACTTC